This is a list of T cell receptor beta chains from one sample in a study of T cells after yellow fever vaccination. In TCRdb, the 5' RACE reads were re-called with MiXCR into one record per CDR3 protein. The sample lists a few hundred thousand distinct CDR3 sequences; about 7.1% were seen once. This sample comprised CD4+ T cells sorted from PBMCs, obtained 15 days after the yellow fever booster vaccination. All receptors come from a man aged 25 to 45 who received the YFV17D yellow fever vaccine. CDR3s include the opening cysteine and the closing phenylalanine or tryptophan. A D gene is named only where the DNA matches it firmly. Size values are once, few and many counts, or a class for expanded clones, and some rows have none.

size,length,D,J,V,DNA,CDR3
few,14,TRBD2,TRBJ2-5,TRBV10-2,TGCGCCAGTCGGGGGGGGGGACTACAAGAGACCCAGTACTTC,CASRGGGLQETQYF
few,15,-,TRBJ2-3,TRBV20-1,TGCAGTGCCCCTGAACTCGGGAGAAACACAGATACGCAGTATTTT,CSAPELGRNTDTQYF
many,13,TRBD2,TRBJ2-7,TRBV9,TGTGCCAGCAGCGCGGGACTAGCGGGCGTGCAGTACTTC,CASSAGLAGVQYF
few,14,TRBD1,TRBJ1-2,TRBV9,TGTGCCAGCAGCGTTGGGACAGGTGACTATGGCTACACCTTC,CASSVGTGDYGYTF
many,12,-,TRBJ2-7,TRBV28,TGTGCCAGCAGGCTATTTCGGGACGAGCAGTACTTC,CASRLFRDEQYF
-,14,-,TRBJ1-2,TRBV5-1,TGCGCCAGCACCGGGTCACCCAGCAGCTATGGCTACACCTTC,CASTGSPSSYGYTF
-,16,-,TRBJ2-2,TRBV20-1,TGCAGTGCAGTGGTAGCGGGCTCCCGGGGGCGCGGGGAGCTGTTTTTT,CSAVVAGSRGRGELFF
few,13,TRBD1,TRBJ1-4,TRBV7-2,TGTGCCAGCAGCTCCGACAGGGCTGAAAAACTGTTTTTT,CASSSDRAEKLFF
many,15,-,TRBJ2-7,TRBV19,TGTGCCAGTGGAAACACAGGTTCCCTCTCCTACGAGCAGTACTTC,CASGNTGSLSYEQYF
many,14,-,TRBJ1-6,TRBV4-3,TGCGCCAGCAGCCATGGGACCTATAATTCACCCCTCCACTTT,CASSHGTYNSPLHF
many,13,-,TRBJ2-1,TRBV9,TGTGCCAGCAGCCCGCCCGGGGGCAATGAGCAGTTCTTC,CASSPPGGNEQFF
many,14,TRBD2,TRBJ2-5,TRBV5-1,TGCGCCAGCAGCACCGGGACTAGCCAAGAGACCCAGTACTTC,CASSTGTSQETQYF
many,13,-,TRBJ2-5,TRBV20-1,TGCAGTGCTAGAAGAACTAGACAAGAGACCCAGTACTTC,CSARRTRQETQYF
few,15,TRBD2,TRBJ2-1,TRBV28,TGTGCCAGCAGTCTTCGGACTAGCGGGAGTCTCTATCAGTTCTTC,CASSLRTSGSLYQFF
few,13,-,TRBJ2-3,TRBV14,TGTGCCAGCAGCCAATCTCCACCCGATACGCAGTATTTT,CASSQSPPDTQYF
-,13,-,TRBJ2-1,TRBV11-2,TGTGCCAGCAGCTTAGGGTTGGAGGGAGCCCAATTCTTC,CASSLGLEGAQFF
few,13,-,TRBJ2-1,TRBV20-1,TGCAGTGCTAACCACCTTTTGGGATATGAGCAGTTCTTC,CSANHLLGYEQFF
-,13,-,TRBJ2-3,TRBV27,TGTGCCAGCCCAACAACGTGGACAGATACGCAGTATTTT,CASPTTWTDTQYF
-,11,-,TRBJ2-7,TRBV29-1,TGCAGCGGATCGGAACTGGACGAGCAGTACTTC,CSGSELDEQYF
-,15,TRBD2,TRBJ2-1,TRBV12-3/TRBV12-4,TGTGCCAGCAGTTTACTAGCGGGAGGGCCTCATGAGCAGTTCTTC,CASSLLAGGPHEQFF
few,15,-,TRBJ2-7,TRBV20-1,TGCAGTGCTAGAGACGGCGGATCGTCGGGCTACGAGCAGTACTTC,CSARDGGSSGYEQYF
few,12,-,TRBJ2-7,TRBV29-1,TGCAGCGTGAAACAGTCCTCCTACGAGCAGTACTTC,CSVKQSSYEQYF
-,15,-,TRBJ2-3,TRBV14,TGTGCCAGCAGCCAAGACAACCCCAAGTTAGATACGCAGTATTTT,CASSQDNPKLDTQYF
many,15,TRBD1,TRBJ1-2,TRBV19,TGTGCCAGTAGTATGGATGGACAGGGGGTCTATGGCTACACCTTC,CASSMDGQGVYGYTF
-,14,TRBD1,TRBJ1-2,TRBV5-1,TGCGCCAGCAGTCTCCAGGGGGCGTACTATGGCTACACCTTC,CASSLQGAYYGYTF
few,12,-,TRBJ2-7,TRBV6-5,TGTGCCAGCGGTTTCAGGGGTGACGAGCAGTACTTC,CASGFRGDEQYF
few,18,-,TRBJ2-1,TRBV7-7,TGTGCTAGCAGCCGGGGGCTCGACTTAGGGAGACCGTACAATGAGCAGTTCTTC,CASSRGLDLGRPYNEQFF
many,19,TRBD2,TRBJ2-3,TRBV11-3,TGTGCCAGCAGTTTGACTAGCGGGAATGCCGCACAAGCGACAGATACGCAGTATTTT,CASSLTSGNAAQATDTQYF
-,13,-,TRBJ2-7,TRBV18,TGTGCCAGCTCACCTCAGGAGCAATACGAGCAGTACTTC,CASSPQEQYEQYF
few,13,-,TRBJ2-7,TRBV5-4,TGTGCCAGCAGCCGGGTGAGCTCCTACGAGCAGTACTTC,CASSRVSSYEQYF
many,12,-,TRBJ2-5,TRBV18,TGTGCCAGCTCACCACAACAAGAGACCCAGTACTTC,CASSPQQETQYF
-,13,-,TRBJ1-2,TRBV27,TGTGCCAGCAGTTTCTCGTCTAACTATGGCTACACCTTC,CASSFSSNYGYTF
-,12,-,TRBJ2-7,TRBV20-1,TGCAGTGCTAGAGACCCTTACGCCGAGCAGTACTTC,CSARDPYAEQYF
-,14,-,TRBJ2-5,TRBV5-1,TGCGCCAGCAGCGGTGCAGGGGTCCAAGAGACCCAGTACTTC,CASSGAGVQETQYF
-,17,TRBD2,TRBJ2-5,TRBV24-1,TGTGCCACCAGTGATTTTTGGACTAGCGGGAGAGGGGAGACCCAGTACTTC,CATSDFWTSGRGETQYF
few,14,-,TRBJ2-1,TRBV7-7,TGTGCTAGCAGCTTAGCGGAACAGGGCAATGAGCAGTTCTTC,CASSLAEQGNEQFF
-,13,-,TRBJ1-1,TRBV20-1,TGCAGTGCTAGAGATCTGCTGGGCTCTGAAGCTTTCTTT,CSARDLLGSEAFF
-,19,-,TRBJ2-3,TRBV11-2,TGTGCCAGCAGCTCCCCAAAAGTTAGCGGAGTGAGAGGTTTAGATACGCAGTATTTT,CASSSPKVSGVRGLDTQYF
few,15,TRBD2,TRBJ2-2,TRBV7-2,TGTGCCAGCAGCTTTCTAGCGGGAACCAGCGGGGAGCTGTTTTTT,CASSFLAGTSGELFF
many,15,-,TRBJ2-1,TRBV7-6,TGTGCCAGCAGCTTAGCCTATAGCTCCTACAATGAGCAGTTCTTC,CASSLAYSSYNEQFF
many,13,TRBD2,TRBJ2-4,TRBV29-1,TGCAGCGCCGGGGGACTAGGTAAAAACATTCAGTACTTC,CSAGGLGKNIQYF
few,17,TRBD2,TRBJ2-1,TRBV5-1,TGCGCCAGCAGCTTGCCCCTCCTAGCGGGAGGAGGCAATGAGCAGTTCTTC,CASSLPLLAGGGNEQFF
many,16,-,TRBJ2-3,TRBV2,TGTGCCAGCAGTGAACTTTCGGCGGCGAGCACAGATACGCAGTATTTT,CASSELSAASTDTQYF
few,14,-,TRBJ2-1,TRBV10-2,TGCGCCAGCCGCGAAGTAGCCACCTACAATGAGCAGTTCTTC,CASREVATYNEQFF
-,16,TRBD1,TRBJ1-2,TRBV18,TGTGCCAGCTCACTTACGGACAGGGGGCACGCGGATGGCTACACCTTC,CASSLTDRGHADGYTF
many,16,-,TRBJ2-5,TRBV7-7,TGTGCCAGCAGCTTAGTGTGGACGAGTAGGGCCGAGACCCAGTACTTC,CASSLVWTSRAETQYF
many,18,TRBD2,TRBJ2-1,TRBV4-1,TGCGCCAGCAGCCAAGCCCGCGGGAGTGGGAACTCCTACAATGAGCAGTTCTTC,CASSQARGSGNSYNEQFF
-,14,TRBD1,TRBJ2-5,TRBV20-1,TGCAGTGCTAGCGACACAGGGGCCTCGGTGGCCCAGTACTTC,CSASDTGASVAQYF
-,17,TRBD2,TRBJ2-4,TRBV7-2,TGTGCCAGCAGCCTAGCGGGAGGGGTACTAGCCAAAAACATTCAGTACTTC,CASSLAGGVLAKNIQYF